Ten or more counts support the clone carrying this T cell receptor beta chain. As the template, RNA transcripts were used to amplify TCR beta CDR3 regions. HTBI primers served in a first-round RT-PCR, which a second-round multiplex PCR followed. TCRdb used MiXCR to reprocess the multiplex PCR reads, holding one entry per CDR3 protein. The profile shows approximately 500,000 distinct CDR3 sequences, roughly an eighth of them singletons. This entry is derived from a study of Graves' ophthalmopathy and Graves' hyperthyroidism. CDR1 is ENHRY, CDR2 SYGVKD, per germline. The CDR3 sequence is 14 residues long. V was trimmed by 0 bases and J by 2 bases, leaving 8 bases between them.

The source material was blood. The rearrangement uses TRBV10-3 and TRBJ2-7, with D perhaps matching TRBD1 (6 bases). This receptor was taken from a woman younger than 45 with Graves' ophthalmopathy. In nucleotides, the CDR3 is TGTGCCATCAGTGAGTCGGCAGGGGCCTACGAGCAGTACTTC. Protein sequence: CAISESAGAYEQYF.